This T cell receptor beta chain was recovered during a study of T-cell reconstitution after alpha-beta-depleted transplantation in children. The authors prepared the TCRbeta library with unique molecular identifiers. TCRdb reanalysed the PCR reads using MiXCR and keeps one entry per CDR3 protein. The table lists 81,000 or so distinct CDR3 sequences, roughly a sixth of them singletons. CDR1 and CDR2 (germline): SGHVS, FQNEAQ. The CDR3 contains 13 residues. Trimming left V 0 bases short and J 8 bases short, with 10 bases between. The input for sequencing was PBMCs, mostly from graft donor cells, taken 180 days after TCRalphabeta/CD19-depleted stem cell transplant. The TCR comes from a male patient between 2 and 15 years old who had a stem cell transplant for acute lymphoblastic leukemia, so the T cells may come from the graft donor. The V and J genes are TRBV7-8 and TRBJ1-1; D not certain. The CDR3 loop is CASSLAGSPEAFF. In nucleotides, the CDR3 is TGTGCCAGCAGCTTAGCAGGGAGTCCCGAAGCTTTCTTT.